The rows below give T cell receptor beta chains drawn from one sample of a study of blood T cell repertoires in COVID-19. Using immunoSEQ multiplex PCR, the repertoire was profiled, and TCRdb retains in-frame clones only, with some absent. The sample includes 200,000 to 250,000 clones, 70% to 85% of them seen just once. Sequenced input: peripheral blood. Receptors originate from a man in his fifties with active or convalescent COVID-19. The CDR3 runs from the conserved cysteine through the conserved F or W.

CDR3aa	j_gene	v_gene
CASTLLSGFFPVDTQYF	TRBJ2-3	TRBV7-8
CASSEQRRQGQPQHF	TRBJ1-5	TRBV6-1
CASSQFGTEAFF	TRBJ1-1	TRBV7-8
CASSTDSGVTDTQYF	TRBJ2-3	TRBV7-9
CASSLGADTEAFF	TRBJ1-1	TRBV5-1
CASRESPGGFGYTF	TRBJ1-2	TRBV28
CASSAGLAGNGNEQFF	TRBJ2-1	TRBV9
CASSLTGTNYGYTF	TRBJ1-2	TRBV6-1
CASSRGAQSYNEQFF	TRBJ2-1	TRBV6-5
CASSFVETGGYGYTF	TRBJ1-2	TRBV5-5
CASSLRLAGWETQYF	TRBJ2-5	TRBV28
CASSGRTSGRSYNEQFF	TRBJ2-1	TRBV13
CASSITGSDPGKLFF	TRBJ1-4	TRBV19
CASSEGLLSSYEQYF	TRBJ2-7	TRBV25-1
CASSLVSIGASQFF	TRBJ2-1	TRBV7-8
CASSGGVDTEAFF	TRBJ1-1	TRBV5-1
CASSPPGGTYNEQFF	TRBJ2-1	TRBV28
CASSVGQPESSGNTIYF	TRBJ1-3	TRBV9
CASPPRGPYNEQFF	TRBJ2-1	TRBV5-8
CASSPRFLDEQFF	TRBJ2-1	TRBV11-2
CASSLFNSPLHF	TRBJ1-6	TRBV5-5
CASSFAPGTAGSPLHF	TRBJ1-6	TRBV2
CASSQEGSEQYF	TRBJ2-7	TRBV11-2
CASSPQTGELFF	TRBJ2-2	TRBV3-1/TRBV3-2
CASTPGGFLNYGYTF	TRBJ1-2	TRBV6-5
CASSPERGSSNQPQHF	TRBJ1-5	TRBV2
CATSRVGASGNTIYF	TRBJ1-3	TRBV15